This T cell receptor (beta chain) was recorded in a study of OX40 agonist ivuxolimab in advanced cancers. Using immunoSEQ multiplex PCR, the repertoire was profiled, and TCRdb retains in-frame clones only, with some absent. The sample lists 84,000 or so clones; just over 90% were seen once. The CDR3 contains 14 residues. V was cut by 6 bases and J by 7 bases, with 15 bases left in between. Germline V lookup: CDR1 SNHLY, CDR2 FYNNEI. Sequencing used CD4+ or CD8+ T cells sorted from blood, obtained in a trial of the OX40 agonist ivuxolimab. This chain uses TRBV2 with TRBJ1-4; possibly TRBD1 for D (6 bases). This TCR came from an adult with an advanced solid tumor such as melanoma, head and neck, liver or kidney cancer. CDR3 sequence reads: CASSFPQGFEKLFF. The CDR3 DNA sequence: TGTGCCAGCAGCTTTCCACAGGGATTTGAAAAACTGTTTTTT. Full variable domain (missing parts from reference TRBV2 and TRBJ1-4): EPEVTQTPSHQVTQMGQEVILRCVPISNHLYFYWYRQILGQKVEFLVSFYNNEISEKSEIFDDQFSVERPDGSNFTLKIRSTKLEDSAMYFCASSFPQGFEKLFFGSGTQLSVL.